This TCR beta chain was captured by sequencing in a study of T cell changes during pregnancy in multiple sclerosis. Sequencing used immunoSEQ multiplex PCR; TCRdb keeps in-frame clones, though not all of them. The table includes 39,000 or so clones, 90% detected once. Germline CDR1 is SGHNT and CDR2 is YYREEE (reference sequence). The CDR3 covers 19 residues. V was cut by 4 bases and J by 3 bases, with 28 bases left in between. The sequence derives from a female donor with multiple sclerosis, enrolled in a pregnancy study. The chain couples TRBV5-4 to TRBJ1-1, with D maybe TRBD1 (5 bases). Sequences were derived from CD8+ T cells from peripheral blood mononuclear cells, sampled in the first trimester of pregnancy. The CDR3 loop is CASSPGGGEGINRYTEAFF. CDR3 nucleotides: TGTGCCAGCAGCCCGGGGGGGGGTGAAGGGATTAACCGGTACACTGAAGCTTTCTTT.